This TCR beta chain was obtained from a study of post-analysis software for immune sequencing data. General observations from the study: In patients, about 5 TRBV segments were more frequent than in controls, with TRBV5-6, TRBV5-1 and TRBV20-1 among them.

TCR beta cDNA libraries had unique molecular identifiers. One entry per CDR3 protein results from TCRdb running MiXCR on the PCR reads. Here the sample spans hundreds of thousands of distinct CDR3 sequences, just under 30% being singletons. Between the trimmed V and J ends, which lost 6 bases and 9 bases, there was a span of 18 bases. The V gene's germline CDR1 is SQVTM and CDR2 ANQGSEA. This CDR3 has 13 amino acids. There are a few counts of this clonotype. Its matching antigen is unknown. The sequence was collected from a girl between 10 and 17 years old with multiple sclerosis. V and J are TRBV29-1 and TRBJ2-1, with D unclear. Sequencing was done on a sample of blood. This CDR3 is CSVTAVVPGEQFF. In nucleotides, the CDR3 is TGCAGCGTCACGGCGGTGGTCCCGGGTGAGCAGTTCTTC.